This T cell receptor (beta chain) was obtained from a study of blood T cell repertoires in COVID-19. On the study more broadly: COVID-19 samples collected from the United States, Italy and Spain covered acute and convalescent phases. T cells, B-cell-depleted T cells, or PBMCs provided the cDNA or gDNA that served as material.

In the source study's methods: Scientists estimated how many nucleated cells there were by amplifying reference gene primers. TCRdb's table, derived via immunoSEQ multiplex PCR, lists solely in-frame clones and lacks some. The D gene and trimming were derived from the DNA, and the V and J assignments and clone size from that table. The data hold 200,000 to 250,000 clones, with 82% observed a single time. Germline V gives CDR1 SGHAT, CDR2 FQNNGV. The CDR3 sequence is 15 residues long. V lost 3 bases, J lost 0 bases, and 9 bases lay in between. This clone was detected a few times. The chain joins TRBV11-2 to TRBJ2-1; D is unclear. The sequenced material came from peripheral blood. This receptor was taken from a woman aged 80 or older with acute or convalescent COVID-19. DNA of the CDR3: TGTGCCAGCAGCTTGTCCTTTCGCTCCTACAATGAGCAGTTCTTC. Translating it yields CASSLSFRSYNEQFF.